These 24 T cell receptor beta chains came from one sample sequenced in a study of Graves' ophthalmopathy and Graves' hyperthyroidism. RNA transcripts were the source from which TCR beta CDR3 regions were amplified. An opening RT-PCR round employed HTBI primers and preceded a second-round multiplex PCR. Each CDR3 protein gets one entry after TCRdb re-called the multiplex PCR reads with MiXCR. The profile covers some 520,000 distinct CDR3 sequences, with about an eighth appearing a single time and 9.8% taken by the ten largest. Input material: blood. These receptors originate from a woman under 40 with Graves' ophthalmopathy.

V gene TRBV10-3 combines with J gene TRBJ2-7; weak D call: TRBD2 (5 bases). V lost 8 bases, J lost 3 bases, and 14 bases lay in between. The CDR3 spans 13 residues. The germline CDR1 and CDR2 sequences are ENHRY and SYGVKD. The CDR3 loop reads CAIDAGGGYEQYF. The CDR3 DNA reads TGTGCCATCGATGCAGGAGGAGGCTACGAGCAGTACTTC.

This clonotype has ten or more counts. Germline is not matched at one junction end, which may reflect a read error. The chain uses TRBV20-1 and TRBJ1-1; maybe TRBD1 (6 bases). This CDR3 is 11 amino acids long. Germline-derived CDR1 and CDR2 are DFQATT and SNEGSKA (reference sequence). The CDR3 DNA reads TGCAGTGCCCGTCGGACAGCCCTTAACGTATTT. This codes for CSARRTALNVF.

In this sample, this clonotype turned up many times. The rearrangement links TRBV6-1 to TRBJ2-7, with a tentative D call TRBD1 (6 bases). V dropped 4 bases and J dropped 4 bases, with 11 bases sitting between them. CDR1 is MNHNS and CDR2 is SASEGT in the germline V gene. There are 13 residues in the CDR3. The chain's CDR3 is CASSAVGQYEQYF. CDR3 nucleotides: TGTGCCAGCAGTGCGGTTGGACAGTACGAGCAGTACTTC.

Details on this clonotype: Being one base from a much bigger clone, this may be a read error. V and J are TRBV3-1 and TRBJ1-1; 7 bases line up with TRBD1. Germline V gives CDR1 LGHDT, CDR2 YNNKEL (reference sequence). V was clipped by 8 bases and J by 1 base; unmatched bases: 7. This CDR3 comprises 14 residues. CDR3 in DNA: TGTGCCAGCTACCGACCAGGGGGGAACACTGAAGCTTTCTTT. This codes for CASYRPGGNTEAFF. The full variable domain, completed using reference TRBV3-1 and TRBJ1-1, is DTAVSQTPKYLVTQMGNDKSIKCEQNLGHDTMYWYKQDSKKFLKIMFSYNNKELIINETVPNRFSPKSPDKAHLNLHINSLELGDSAVYFCASYRPGGNTEAFFGQGTRLTVV.

At least ten counts were recorded for this clonotype. This rearrangement joins TRBV6-1 to TRBJ1-6, with a tentative D call TRBD1 (6 bases). The germline gives CDR1 MNHNS, CDR2 SASEGT. The CDR3 is 15 residues long. Trimming removed 6 bases at V and 7 bases at J, with 16 bases between. The DNA of the CDR3 is TGTGCCAGCAGAACTGAGGACAGACGAAATTCACCCCTCCACTTT. This translates into CASRTEDRRNSPLHF.

This clonotype was picked up many times. V and J are TRBV2 and TRBJ2-7, with 12 positions matching TRBD2. Germline trimming cut 6 bases from V and 5 bases from J; bases unmatched to any gene: 14. The CDR3 spans 17 residues. Germline assignment: CDR1 SNHLY and CDR2 FYNNEI. CDR3 DNA: TGTGCCAGCAGAGGGGAGGCTAGCGGGAGGGGGCTGGACGAGCAGTACTTC. Amino acids: CASRGEASGRGLDEQYF.

Many counts were recorded for this clonotype. The chain employs TRBV12-3 or TRBV12-4 and TRBJ2-7; a possible D gene is TRBD2 (7 bases). The CDR3 has 15 residues. V lost 3 bases to trimming and J lost 1 base, with 13 bases between them. CDR3 DNA: TGTGCCAGCAGTTTCGGGGGGCGCAGATCCTACGAGCAGTACTTC. Its protein product is CASSFGGRRSYEQYF.

This clonotype showed up many times. This rearrangement joins TRBV12-3 or TRBV12-4 to TRBJ1-6, with 10 bases matching TRBD1. V was pared by 4 bases and J by 11 bases, with 8 bases of the junction left unmatched. The CDR3 is 15 amino acids. The CDR3 sequence: CASSSTGTGEPPLHF. The CDR3 DNA is TGTGCCAGCAGTTCAACCGGGACAGGGGAACCACCCCTCCACTTT.

The table lists this clonotype with many counts. The chain carries TRBV7-8 and TRBJ2-7; D is ambiguous. The germline CDR1 and CDR2 sequences are SGHVS and FQNEAQ. Deletions cut 1 base from V and 2 bases from J, with 9 bases between. CDR3 length equals 14 residues. The CDR3 spells CASSLVRYPYEQYF. The CDR3 DNA follows: TGTGCCAGCAGCTTAGTGAGGTACCCCTACGAGCAGTACTTC.

This clonotype showed up many times. The chain combines TRBV11-1 with TRBJ1-6, with D unresolved. Germline values: CDR1 SGHAT, CDR2 FQDESV (reference sequence). V was clipped by 0 bases and J by 5 bases, with 5 bases between them. The CDR3 runs 14 residues. The CDR3: CASSLARNNSPLHF. Written as DNA, the CDR3 is TGTGCCAGCAGCTTAGCGCGGAATAATTCACCCCTCCACTTT.

This clonotype was detected ten times or more. The V gene is TRBV6-5, the J gene TRBJ2-2, with D perhaps being TRBD1 or TRBD2 (5 bases each). This CDR3 region has 13 residues. Germline V gene data show CDR1 as MNHEY and CDR2 as SVGAGI. Between the trimmed V and J ends, which lost 6 bases and 6 bases, there was a span of 11 bases. CDR3 protein: CASSYGAAGELFF. The CDR3 nucleotides read TGTGCCAGCAGCTACGGGGCTGCCGGGGAGCTGTTTTTT.

The table lists this clonotype with many counts. The chain is built from TRBV24-1 and TRBJ2-7, with a possible D match to TRBD2 (5 bases). Looked up from germline, CDR1 is KGHDR and CDR2 is SFDVKD. Trimming took off 3 bases at V and 6 bases at J, with 23 bases between the two ends. The CDR3 contains 17 residues. CDR3 in amino acids: CATSDPPRGGVPSEQYF. The CDR3 bases are TGTGCCACCAGTGATCCCCCGCGCGGAGGAGTACCCAGCGAGCAGTACTTC.

This clonotype was recorded at least ten times. Its ends do not fully match the called genes, so a read error is possible. V usage is TRBV4-1 and J usage is TRBJ2-7, with D possibly matching TRBD2 (5 bases). The CDR3 has 14 amino acids. Per germline, CDR1 MGHRA and CDR2 YSYEKL. CDR3 amino acids: CASSQDLGNYEQHF. The CDR3 DNA is TGCGCCAGCAGCCAAGATCTCGGGAACTACGAGCAGCACTTC.

Many counts were recorded for this clonotype. This chain joins TRBV19 and TRBJ1-2; D is unresolved. The CDR3 runs 13 residues. Trimming cost V 3 bases and J 6 bases, with 11 bases left between them. Germline CDR1 and CDR2: LNHDA and SQIVND (reference sequence). The CDR3 DNA reads as TGTGCCAGTAGTATTCCCTCCGTCCATGGCTACACCTTC. It yields the protein CASSIPSVHGYTF. Full variable domain (outside the CDR3, taken from reference TRBV19 and TRBJ1-2): DGGITQSPKYLFRKEGQNVTLSCEQNLNHDAMYWYRQDPGQGLRLIYYSQIVNDFQKGDIAEGYSVSREKKESFPLTVTSAQKNPTAFYLCASSIPSVHGYTFGSGTRLTVV.

This clonotype appeared a few times. This clone may be a read error of a much larger clone one base away. Lacking the conserved final phenylalanine or tryptophan, this CDR3 likely reflects a read error. This chain uses TRBV6-1 with TRBJ2-3, with 9 bases matching TRBD2. J gave up 2 bases and V 4 bases, and 10 bases lay outside the gene matches. Germline CDR1 MNHNS, CDR2 SASEGT. This CDR3 spans 17 amino acids. For the CDR3, the DNA is TGTGCCAGCAGTGCCCTGTCTAGCGGGGTTTCCACAGATACGCAGTATTGT. It codes for CASSALSSGVSTDTQYC.

This clonotype was observed a handful of times. The chain couples TRBV5-1 to TRBJ1-3, with TRBD1 matching 7 bases. Germline values: CDR1 SGHRS, CDR2 YFSETQ. V gave up 3 bases and J gave up 0 bases; unmatched junction bases: 9. The CDR3 contains 17 residues. The CDR3 nucleotides are TGCGCCAGCAGCTCCAGGACAGGATTGAGCTCTGGAAACACCATATATTTT. Translation gives CASSSRTGLSSGNTIYF.

A note on this clonotype: With a much larger clone just one base away, this may be a read error. The chain links TRBV28 to TRBJ2-2, with TRBD1 identical over 8 bases. The CDR3 sequence is 13 residues long. The germline V gene encodes CDR1 MDHEN and CDR2 SYDVKM. CDR3 loop: CASTGTGPGELLF. The CDR3 region has the DNA TGTGCCAGCACCGGGACAGGCCCCGGGGAGCTGCTTTTT.

Concerning this clonotype: A much bigger clone sits one base away, suggesting this may be a read error. CDR3 loop: CASSSRTGLNTEACF. The DNA of the CDR3 is TGTGCCAGCAGCTCCCGGACAGGCTTGAACACTGAAGCTTGCTTT. The rearrangement joins TRBV7-2 to TRBJ1-1; 7 bases align to TRBD1. This CDR3 contains 15 residues. The germline CDR1 and CDR2 sequences are SGHTA and FQGNSA.

The table lists this clonotype with many counts. The rearrangement uses TRBV13 and TRBJ2-7; 10 nucleotides line up with TRBD2. V lost 5 bases to trimming and J lost 7 bases; unmatched junction nucleotides: 11. Germline V gene data show CDR1 as PRHDT and CDR2 as FYEKMQ (reference sequence). The CDR3 extends over 15 amino acids. CDR3 loop: CASSHKREGREEQYF. The CDR3 nucleotides are TGTGCCAGCAGCCACAAGCGGGAGGGCCGGGAGGAGCAGTACTTC.

This clonotype showed up just a few times. The junction departs from the called germline gene at one end, perhaps through a read error. The V gene is TRBV4-1, the J gene TRBJ2-5; D is undetermined. The CDR3 contains 16 residues. Germline values: CDR1 MGHRA, CDR2 YSYEKL. CDR3 sequence reads: CASSQVGWGREETQCF. The CDR3 DNA is TGCGCCAGCAGCCAAGTTGGGTGGGGAAGGGAAGAGACCCAGTGCTTC.

Ten or more counts support this clonotype. CDR3 in DNA: TGTGCCAGCAGCTTAAACAGGCCGAACTATGGCTACACCTTC. This gives the protein CASSLNRPNYGYTF. V gene TRBV11-2 combines with J gene TRBJ1-2; weak D call: TRBD1 (5 bases). The V gene's germline CDR1 is SGHAT and CDR2 FQNNGV. Deletions cut 2 bases from V and 2 bases from J, with 9 bases between. The CDR3 has 14 residues. Filled out from reference TRBV11-2 and TRBJ1-2, the complete variable domain reads EAGVAQSPRYKIIEKRQSVAFWCNPISGHATLYWYQQILGQGPKLLIQFQNNGVVDDSQLPKDRFSAERLKGVDSTLKIQPAKLEDSAVYLCASSLNRPNYGYTFGSGTRLTVV.

Many counts were recorded for this clonotype. This sequence joins TRBV12-3 or TRBV12-4 and TRBJ1-1; 8 nucleotides agree with TRBD1. Unmatched junction bases numbered 11, after V lost 4 bases and J lost 1 base. The CDR3 runs 17 residues. Written as DNA, the CDR3 is TGTGCCAGCAGTTCATACCCCGGGACAGGCCGGAACACTGAAGCTTTCTTT. This encodes CASSSYPGTGRNTEAFF.

This clonotype was found many times. The V and J genes are TRBV6-5 and TRBJ2-2; D call uncertain. This CDR3 has 16 residues. Trimming stripped 2 bases from V and 4 bases from J, with 14 bases between. Germline loops: CDR1 MNHEY, CDR2 SVGAGI. CDR3 DNA: TGTGCCAGCAGTTACCCTGAGACCCGCGGCACCGGGGAGCTGTTTTTT. It specifies CASSYPETRGTGELFF.

This clonotype was observed at least ten times. The chain uses TRBV12-3 or TRBV12-4 and TRBJ1-2, with 8 bases matching TRBD1. The CDR3 contains 13 residues. Trimming at V came to 4 bases and at J to 4 bases, leaving 2 bases not matched to a gene. The CDR3: CASSWDRTYGYTF. CDR3 nucleotide sequence: TGTGCCAGCAGTTGGGACAGGACCTATGGCTACACCTTC.